This TCR beta chain came from a study of tumor and adjacent non-tumor tissue in lung cancer. Study results and limitations: Compared with tumor, normal lung showed significantly lower TCR diversity. In normal lung, the top 100 clones were significantly more dominant than in tumor.

This sample's RNA came from whole unsorted tissue. More than 3 cm separated this lung sample from the edge of the tumor. Three rounds of nested PCR, following a modified ARM-PCR protocol, produced the TCRbeta library. TCRdb re-derived calls from the multiplex PCR reads in MiXCR, one entry per CDR3 protein. Of some 80,000 distinct CDR3 sequences listed, 76% are singletons. The CDR3 totals 10 residues. Trimming cost V 8 bases and J 15 bases, with 15 bases left between them. Germline loops: CDR1 MNHEY, CDR2 SVGEGT. Details on this clonotype: The antigen remains unidentified.

The rearrangement joins TRBV6-2 or TRBV6-3 to TRBJ2-3; D uncertain. The source is a man between 70 and 80 years old with non-small cell lung cancer. The sequencing input was distant non-tumor lung tissue. The CDR3 DNA sequence: TGTGCCAGCGGCGTGGATAAACAATATTTT. Encoded protein: CASGVDKQYF.